The 3 T cell receptor beta chains below come from one sample, sequenced in a study of blood T cell repertoires in COVID-19. Generated by immunoSEQ multiplex PCR, the TCRdb table keeps only in-frame clones and is missing some. The table lists under 550,000 clones, approximately 90% of them singletons, with 0.75% to 0.85% in the top ten. Material: peripheral blood. These TCRs come from a young man with COVID-19, enrolled during active disease.

This chain connects TRBV25-1 to TRBJ2-5; D is unresolved. The CDR3 covers 11 residues. Trimming cost V 3 bases and J 5 bases, with 4 bases left between them. Germline loops: CDR1 MGHDK, CDR2 SYGVNS. The CDR3 nucleotides are TGTGCCAGCAGTGACGTGGAGACCCAGTACTTC. Translating gives CASSDVETQYF.

This clone has just a few counts. V and J are TRBV7-8 and TRBJ2-7; D is undetermined. With 5 bases removed from V and 7 bases from J, the gap between germline ends came to 12 bases. The length of the CDR3 is 12 residues. Germline V gene sequence: CDR1 SGHVS, CDR2 FQNEAQ. DNA for the CDR3: TGTGCCAGCAGCAGCACCCAACGGGAGCAGTACTTC. It codes for CASSSTQREQYF. The complete variable domain, with remaining parts taken from reference TRBV7-8 and TRBJ2-7, reads GAGVSQSPRYKVAKRGQDVALRCDPISGHVSLFWYQQALGQGPEFLTYFQNEAQLDKSGLPSDRFFAERPEGSVSTLKIQRTQQEDSAVYLCASSSTQREQYFGPGTRLTVT.

This clone came up once. V gene TRBV30 combines with J gene TRBJ2-7; 8 bases are a match to TRBD1. The germline V gene has CDR1 GTSNPN and CDR2 SVGIG (reference sequence). V gave up 0 bases and J gave up 4 bases; unmatched junction bases: 14. The CDR3 is made up of 17 amino acids. This chain's CDR3 is CAWSVDRGSPLDYEQYF. DNA of the CDR3: TGTGCCTGGAGTGTAGACAGGGGTTCCCCTTTGGATTACGAGCAGTACTTC.